Presented here are 9 T cell receptor beta chains from one specimen sequenced in a study of blood T cell repertoires in COVID-19. Profiling relied on immunoSEQ multiplex PCR, and the TCRdb table lists in-frame clones only, not all of them. This sample yields around 86,000 clones, of which approximately 85% are seen a single time; roughly 12% belongs to the top ten. Sequenced material: peripheral blood. These receptors were obtained from a human donor in a cohort sampled during active COVID-19.

V gene TRBV4-3 combines with J gene TRBJ2-1; tentatively, D is TRBD2 (6 bases). The germline V and J ends were trimmed by 0 bases and 3 bases, with 12 bases remaining between them. The CDR3 is made up of 16 amino acids. Germline V CDR1 and CDR2: LGHNA, YSLEER. The CDR3 is CASSQDAAGYYNEQFF. The DNA of the CDR3 is TGCGCCAGCAGCCAAGATGCGGCGGGGTACTACAATGAGCAGTTCTTC.

The genes are TRBV2 and TRBJ1-1, with D possibly being TRBD1 (5 bases). Germline lookup yields CDR1 SNHLY and CDR2 FYNNEI. The CDR3 is made up of 12 amino acids. The V end was cut by 9 bases, the J end by 1 base, with 9 bases between. CDR3 nucleotides: TGTGCCAGGGAGCAGGGGAACACTGAAGCTTTCTTT. This translates into CAREQGNTEAFF.

Only a few counts were recorded for this clone. The chain carries TRBV7-9 and TRBJ2-7; 9 bases line up with TRBD2. The CDR3 is 15 amino acids. V was pared by 7 bases and J by 2 bases, with 9 bases of the junction left unmatched. CDR1 is SEHNR, CDR2 FQNEAQ, per germline (reference sequence). Written as DNA, the CDR3 is TGTGCCAGCAACCCCCTTAGCGGGGGTACCTACGAGCAGTACTTC. This gives the protein CASNPLSGGTYEQYF.

The chain employs TRBV6-1 and TRBJ1-2; D perhaps matches TRBD1 (6 bases). V was shortened by 2 bases and J by 8 bases, with 18 bases between the two germline ends. CDR3 length: 15 amino acids. Per the germline V gene, CDR1 is MNHNS and CDR2 is SASEGT. The CDR3 sequence is CASSEPGTQEVGYTF. In DNA, the CDR3 is TGTGCCAGCAGTGAACCCGGGACACAGGAGGTAGGCTACACCTTC.

The chain combines TRBV12-3 or TRBV12-4 with TRBJ1-2, with 9 bases identical to TRBD1. With 5 bases clipped from V and 6 bases from J, the junction kept 4 bases outside the gene matches. This CDR3 is 13 amino acids long. CDR3: CASSPGTGNGYTF. Here the CDR3 DNA reads TGTGCCAGCAGTCCCGGGACAGGGAATGGCTACACCTTC.

This rearrangement joins TRBV7-3 to TRBJ2-1; D call uncertain. Trimming shortened V by 1 base and J by 6 bases, and 10 bases separated the two germline ends. The CDR3 is 14 amino acids. Germline V gives CDR1 SGHTA, CDR2 FQGTGA. CDR3 loop: CASSLINSPNEQFF. The CDR3 coding sequence is TGTGCCAGCAGCTTAATTAATTCCCCCAATGAGCAGTTCTTC.

The chain is built from TRBV28 and TRBJ2-7; TRBD1 matches 9 bases. The germline CDR1 and CDR2 sequences are MDHEN and SYDVKM. With 5 bases clipped from V and 1 base from J, the junction kept 9 bases outside the gene matches. This CDR3 is built from 16 residues. The CDR3 DNA follows: TGTGCCAGCAGTGCACAGGGGGCGAGGGCGTCCTACGAGCAGTACTTC. The encoded protein is CASSAQGARASYEQYF.

V usage is TRBV10-3 and J usage is TRBJ1-4; 7 bases are shared with TRBD1. The CDR3 is 12 amino acids. Trimming took 11 bases from V and 8 from J; bases not matched to a gene: 8. CDR1 and CDR2 (germline): ENHRY, SYGVKD. The CDR3: CAVSTGSEKLFF. CDR3 DNA sequence: TGTGCCGTCTCGACAGGGTCGGAAAAACTGTTTTTT.

The rearrangement links TRBV30 to TRBJ2-2; no clear D gene. In germline, CDR1 is GTSNPN, CDR2 SVGIG (reference sequence). The CDR3 is made up of 12 amino acids. V lost 4 bases to trimming and J lost 1 base, with 4 bases between them. The CDR3 sequence: CAWTGNTGELFF. CDR3 nucleotide sequence: TGTGCCTGGACAGGGAACACCGGGGAGCTGTTTTTT.